A selection of T cell receptor beta chains follows, all from one sample in a study of blood T cells in healthy people across ages. TCRdb re-called the 5' RACE reads with MiXCR, one entry per CDR3 protein. The table shows hundreds of thousands of distinct CDR3 sequences, with over 40% occurring only once. Specimen: blood. The source of these receptors is a woman aged 80 or older in good health. Both conserved end residues are part of each CDR3.

v_gene,j_gene,CDR3aa
TRBV21-1,TRBJ2-1,CASGGPSSYNEQFF
TRBV3-1,TRBJ1-2,CASSQDQSAGYTF
TRBV5-1,TRBJ2-7,CASSPDRGHYEQYF
TRBV28,TRBJ1-4,CASSEVRTTNEKLFF
TRBV29-1,TRBJ2-1,CSVENGLRQFF
TRBV10-3,TRBJ2-1,CAISVKGGRTYNEQFF
TRBV11-2,TRBJ2-7,CASSLVLAGDEQYF
TRBV7-3,TRBJ2-5,CASSLMGGAAQETQYF
TRBV28,TRBJ2-7,CASASPAGYNEQYF
TRBV20-1,TRBJ1-6,CSARDRENSPLHF
TRBV28,TRBJ2-7,CASSPGYRSYEQYF
TRBV12-3/TRBV12-4,TRBJ1-1,CASSPSKGGRARTEAFF
TRBV6-5,TRBJ1-6,CASTPNRANSPLHF
TRBV5-1,TRBJ2-1,CASSLASSGSTYNEQFF
TRBV19,TRBJ2-7,CASSIRAGGQHEQYF
TRBV24-1,TRBJ2-1,CAPGGGEQFF
TRBV5-1,TRBJ1-1,CASSLQGAREAFF
TRBV7-2,TRBJ2-5,CASSLYFRETQYF
TRBV20-1,TRBJ2-1,CSARPSGSYNEQFF
TRBV5-1,TRBJ2-1,CASSISGRKNEQFF
TRBV7-9,TRBJ2-1,CASHFTSGSYNEQFF
TRBV29-1,TRBJ1-1,CSVVPGAEAFF
TRBV27,TRBJ2-2,CASSGGQGPTGELFF
TRBV2,TRBJ2-5,CASTPGLAGGETQYF
TRBV15,TRBJ2-1,CATSTLPVGYPLYNEQFF
TRBV6-6,TRBJ2-3,CASSTRVPGYRTDTQYF
TRBV20-1,TRBJ1-1,CSAPQGEAEAFF
TRBV12-3/TRBV12-4,TRBJ1-1,CASSLATGMWANTEAFF
TRBV28,TRBJ2-3,CASSKGAGSTDTQYF
TRBV28,TRBJ2-5,CASALLLPSGSQETQYF
TRBV9,TRBJ2-4,CASRDTSGEDKNIQYF
TRBV7-2,TRBJ2-3,CASSLRQSTDTQYF
TRBV10-3,TRBJ2-1,CAIPPTRHSYNEQFF
TRBV7-3,TRBJ2-2,CASSIDRTNTGELFF
TRBV18,TRBJ1-5,CASSGSLPGSNQPQHF
TRBV5-1,TRBJ2-3,CASSGSRVADTQYF
TRBV20-1,TRBJ1-1,CSASLGHLLGATEAFF
TRBV11-2,TRBJ1-2,CASSLGGRGLFRGYTF
TRBV28,TRBJ2-7,CASSLSLTGLYF
TRBV5-1,TRBJ1-2,CASSFDTGTGRMNGYTF
TRBV20-1,TRBJ2-1,CSAASYNEQFF
TRBV5-1,TRBJ2-2,CASSGQGGVTGELFF
TRBV7-2,TRBJ2-3,CASSSQGGGTDTQYF
TRBV5-1,TRBJ2-3,CASSLVSRTQDTQYF
TRBV5-1,TRBJ2-1,CASSGGGLPNNEQFF
TRBV2,TRBJ2-1,CASSEARGGNEQFF
TRBV20-1,TRBJ2-5,CSARVRLAGLQETQYF
TRBV3-1,TRBJ1-5,CASSRGTNQPQHF
TRBV7-8,TRBJ2-5,CASSFRTGVEETQYF
TRBV12-3/TRBV12-4,TRBJ2-3,CASSLGVAGTDTQYF
TRBV20-1,TRBJ1-5,CSALRDRPGGNQPQHF
TRBV12-3/TRBV12-4,TRBJ1-5,CASSPTYSNQPQHF
TRBV6-4,TRBJ2-1,CASSDEENEQFF
TRBV5-1,TRBJ2-2,CASSFPSRGNSNTGELFF
TRBV6-5,NA,CASSKGQKYDEQYF